A single sample is the source of the 10 T cell receptor beta chains below, sequenced in a study of cytomegalovirus exposure and HLA in healthy donors. The PCR ran on 60 Vbeta and 13 Jbeta primers. Profiling relied on immunoSEQ multiplex PCR, and the TCRdb table lists in-frame clones only, not all of them. This table has about 150,000 clones, 70% to 90% appearing once. Input material: PBMCs. These receptors all come from a woman between 40 and 50 years old in good health and CMV-seropositive.

V gene TRBV2 combines with J gene TRBJ1-6; D gene uncertain. The germline CDR1 and CDR2 sequences are SNHLY and FYNNEI. V gave up 4 bases and J gave up 7 bases, with 11 bases separating them. This CDR3 region has 14 residues. CDR3 sequence (DNA): TGTGCCAGCAGTGTTTTGGAGTCGAATTCACCCCTCCACTTT. Translation gives CASSVLESNSPLHF.

V usage is TRBV11-2 and J usage is TRBJ2-7; 12 bases match TRBD1. Germline CDR1 SGHAT, CDR2 FQNNGV. V lost 3 bases to trimming and J lost 5 bases; unmatched junction nucleotides: 5. The CDR3 sequence is 15 residues long. The CDR3 DNA is TGTGCCAGCAGCTTGGCCGGGACAGGGGGCCACGAGCAGTACTTC. Amino acid sequence: CASSLAGTGGHEQYF. The whole variable domain, filled in from reference TRBV11-2 and TRBJ2-7, reads EAGVAQSPRYKIIEKRQSVAFWCNPISGHATLYWYQQILGQGPKLLIQFQNNGVVDDSQLPKDRFSAERLKGVDSTLKIQPAKLEDSAVYLCASSLAGTGGHEQYFGPGTRLTVT.

The V gene is TRBV7-9, the J gene TRBJ2-3; TRBD2 matches 11 bases. J lost 4 bases, V lost 3 bases, and 3 bases had no gene match. Looked up from germline, CDR1 is SEHNR and CDR2 is FQNEAQ (reference sequence). This CDR3 contains 15 residues. The CDR3 DNA is TGTGCCAGCAGCTTGACTAGCGGGATGGCAGATACGCAGTATTTT. Protein product: CASSLTSGMADTQYF. Full variable domain (missing parts from reference TRBV7-9 and TRBJ2-3): DTGVSQNPRHKITKRGQNVTFRCDPISEHNRLYWYRQTLGQGPEFLTYFQNEAQLEKSRLLSDRFSAERPKGSFSTLEIQRTEQGDSAMYLCASSLTSGMADTQYFGPGTRLTVL.

There are a few counts of this clone. The rearrangement joins TRBV2 to TRBJ1-5, with D tentatively TRBD1 (5 bases). The V and J ends lost 0 bases and 6 bases respectively, with 12 bases between them. The CDR3 runs to 15 residues. Germline assignment: CDR1 SNHLY and CDR2 FYNNEI. CDR3 DNA sequence: TGTGCCAGCAGTGAAGCGGGGGGATTGGGTCAGCCCCAGCATTTT. Amino acid sequence: CASSEAGGLGQPQHF. Looking up the rest from reference TRBV2 and TRBJ1-5 gives the full variable domain: EPEVTQTPSHQVTQMGQEVILRCVPISNHLYFYWYRQILGQKVEFLVSFYNNEISEKSEIFDDQFSVERPDGSNFTLKIRSTKLEDSAMYFCASSEAGGLGQPQHFGDGTRLSIL.

The chain joins TRBV5-4 to TRBJ2-1, with 11 positions matching TRBD2. The J segment lost 2 bases and the V segment lost 4 bases, leaving 5 bases of the junction unmatched. This CDR3 has 16 residues. The germline CDR1 and CDR2 sequences are SGHNT and YYREEE (reference sequence). For the CDR3, the DNA is TGTGCCAGCAGCAAACCACTAGCGGGGGCCTACAATGAGCAGTTCTTC. Translation: CASSKPLAGAYNEQFF.

This chain connects TRBV7-2 to TRBJ2-5; 9 nucleotides match TRBD2. The V gene's germline CDR1 is SGHTA and CDR2 FQGNSA. CDR3 length: 17 amino acids. V was pared by 2 bases and J by 3 bases, with 10 bases of the junction left unmatched. The CDR3 nucleotides are TGTGCCAGCAGCTTAATCCGCGCGGGGGGGCTTGAAGAGACCCAGTACTTC. Protein: CASSLIRAGGLEETQYF.

V gene TRBV28 combines with J gene TRBJ2-7; no clear D gene. The CDR3 extends over 14 amino acids. Trimming removed 3 bases from V and 4 bases from J, with 13 bases in between. Germline loops: CDR1 MDHEN, CDR2 SYDVKM. CDR3 sequence: CASSFQRVWYEQYF. The CDR3 bases are TGTGCCAGCAGTTTTCAGCGCGTGTGGTACGAGCAGTACTTC.

This clone has a single count. CDR3 DNA: TGTGCCAGCAGTGGACAGGCACTGCTACTCTACACCTTC. Protein product: CASSGQALLLYTF. The chain has TRBV28 and TRBJ1-2, with 7 bases fitting TRBD1. With 5 bases clipped from V and 10 bases from J, the junction kept 10 bases outside the gene matches. The length of the CDR3 is 13 residues. Germline V gene lookup returns CDR1 MDHEN and CDR2 SYDVKM.

The chain carries TRBV28 and TRBJ1-6, with D perhaps matching TRBD1 (6 bases). V was trimmed by 3 bases and J by 6 bases, leaving 9 bases between them. The CDR3 has 14 amino acids. Germline CDR1 is MDHEN and CDR2 is SYDVKM. In nucleotides, the CDR3 is TGTGCCAGCAGTTTTTCGGACAGTAATTCACCCCTCCACTTT. Translated, it gives CASSFSDSNSPLHF. The full variable domain, with the rest looked up from reference TRBV28 and TRBJ1-6, is DVKVTQSSRYLVKRTGEKVFLECVQDMDHENMFWYRQDPGLGLRLIYFSYDVKMKEKGDIPEGYSVSREKKERFSLILESASTNQTSMYLCASSFSDSNSPLHFGNGTRLTVT.

This chain connects TRBV4-2 to TRBJ1-5; TRBD1 aligns across 9 bases. V was clipped by 5 bases and J by 6 bases; unmatched bases: 5. This CDR3 comprises 14 residues. Germline V CDR1 and CDR2: LGHNA, YNFKEQ. In nucleotides, the CDR3 is TGTGCCAGCAGCTTGGGACAGGGTGGTCAGCCCCAGCATTTT. Encoded protein: CASSLGQGGQPQHF.